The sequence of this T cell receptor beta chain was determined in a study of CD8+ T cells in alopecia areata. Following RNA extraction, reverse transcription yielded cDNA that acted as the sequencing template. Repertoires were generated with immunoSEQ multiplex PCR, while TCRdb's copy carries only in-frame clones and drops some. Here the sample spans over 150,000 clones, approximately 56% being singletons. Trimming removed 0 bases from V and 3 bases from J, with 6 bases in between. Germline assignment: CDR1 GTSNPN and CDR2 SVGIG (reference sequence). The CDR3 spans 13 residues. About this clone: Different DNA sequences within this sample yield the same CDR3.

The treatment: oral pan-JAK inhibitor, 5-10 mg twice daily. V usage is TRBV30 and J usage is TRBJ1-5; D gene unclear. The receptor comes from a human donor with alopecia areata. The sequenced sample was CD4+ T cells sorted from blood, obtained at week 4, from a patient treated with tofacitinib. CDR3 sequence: CAWSVSLNQPQHF. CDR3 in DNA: TGTGCCTGGAGTGTTTCCCTCAATCAGCCCCAGCATTTT.